A single T cell receptor (beta chain) is shown here with its context. Its antigen remains unknown. Each donor was a Caucasian adult residing in Nashville, Tennessee. The method was immunoSEQ multiplex PCR; TCRdb's version includes in-frame clones alone and lacks a portion of them. The sample holds roughly 2.6 million clones, around 90% seen once. The data were taken from a study of shared clonotypes between healthy human individuals. V shed 2 bases and J 3 bases; nucleotides not matched to a gene: 3. CDR1 is GTSNPN, CDR2 SVGIG, per germline (reference sequence). This CDR3 contains 13 residues. Whole-study results and caveats: All-four-donor shared clonotypes had higher generation probabilities than non-shared clonotypes did.

This sequence joins TRBV30 and TRBJ2-5, with TRBD2 identical over 7 bases. This receptor was identified in a man younger than 35 in good health. The sequencing input was naive CD4+ T cells sorted from blood. The subset denotes: CD45RA+ positively selected. In DNA, the CDR3 is TGTGCCTGGAGTTCAGGACTAGAAGAGACCCAGTACTTC. This translates into CAWSSGLEETQYF.